The rows below give T cell receptor beta chains drawn from one sample of a study of post-analysis software for immune sequencing data. MiXCR was run by TCRdb on the PCR reads, yielding one entry per CDR3 protein. The sample lists roughly 700,000 distinct CDR3 sequences, 30% seen once, with around 0.55% in the top ten. Source material: blood. These TCRs come from a girl aged 10-17 years with multiple sclerosis. Both conserved end residues are part of each CDR3. A D gene is named only where the DNA matches it firmly. Clone size, where shown, is once, few, many, or a class for clones that have expanded.

abundance: .; v_gene: TRBV7-2; d_gene: TRBD2; j_gene: TRBJ2-4; len: 15; CDR3nt: TGTGCCAGCACCACCGTAAGCGGGAGAAGGGGCATTCAGTACTTC; CDR3aa: CASTTVSGRRGIQYF
abundance: .; v_gene: TRBV20-1; d_gene: .; j_gene: TRBJ2-1; len: 15; CDR3nt: TGCAGTGCTAGAGGTATAGCGAGAGAGGTCAATGAGCAGTTCTTC; CDR3aa: CSARGIAREVNEQFF
abundance: few; v_gene: TRBV20-1; d_gene: .; j_gene: TRBJ2-3; len: 18; CDR3nt: TGCAGTGCTAGAAATACAGTAAATCAGGGAATATGGACAGATACGCAGTATTTT; CDR3aa: CSARNTVNQGIWTDTQYF
abundance: .; v_gene: TRBV5-1; d_gene: TRBD1; j_gene: TRBJ2-4; len: 13; CDR3nt: TGCGCCAGCAGCGTGACAGGGGAAAACATTCAGTACTTC; CDR3aa: CASSVTGENIQYF
abundance: once; v_gene: TRBV29-1; d_gene: .; j_gene: TRBJ2-3; len: 15; CDR3nt: TGCAGCGTTTTGAGGAACGGGCCAAGACGAGATACGCAGTATTTT; CDR3aa: CSVLRNGPRRDTQYF
abundance: many; v_gene: TRBV27; d_gene: .; j_gene: TRBJ2-7; len: 14; CDR3nt: TGTGCCAGCAGTTTGGCAGGGTTCTCCTACGAGCAGTACTTC; CDR3aa: CASSLAGFSYEQYF
abundance: few; v_gene: TRBV24-1; d_gene: .; j_gene: TRBJ2-1; len: 13; CDR3nt: TGTGCCACCCGGAGAGACAACTACAATGAGCAGTTCTTC; CDR3aa: CATRRDNYNEQFF
abundance: .; v_gene: TRBV4-2; d_gene: TRBD1; j_gene: TRBJ1-5; len: 15; CDR3nt: TGTGCCAGCAGCCCGGTCACAGGGGCTAATCAGCCCCAGCATTTT; CDR3aa: CASSPVTGANQPQHF
abundance: .; v_gene: TRBV29-1; d_gene: .; j_gene: TRBJ1-1; len: 14; CDR3nt: TGCAGCGTTCAAGGGGAAATGGTGGGGACTGAAGCTTTCTTT; CDR3aa: CSVQGEMVGTEAFF
abundance: .; v_gene: TRBV20-1; d_gene: TRBD2; j_gene: TRBJ2-1; len: 17; CDR3nt: TGCAGTGCTAGAGCTGGACTAGCGGAGAGCTCCTACAATGAGCAGTTCTTC; CDR3aa: CSARAGLAESSYNEQFF